Listed below are T cell receptor beta chains from one sample, sequenced in a study of beta chain features in type 1 diabetes. Clones were read by immunoSEQ multiplex PCR, and TCRdb kept only the in-frame ones, dropping some. The sample contains about 240,000 clones, 27% of which appear only once. Sample: central memory CD4+ T cells from blood. Receptor source: a man under 40 in good health. The CDR3 runs from the conserved cysteine through the conserved F or W. A D gene is named only where the DNA matches it firmly. Clone size is given for some rows only: seen once, a few or many times, or a class if the clone is expanded.

V gene,J gene,D gene,clone size,CDR3 DNA,CDR3 protein
TRBV2,TRBJ2-3,-,few,TGTGCCACCAACAGGGATTACACAGATACGCAGTATTTT,CATNRDYTDTQYF
TRBV6-5,TRBJ2-7,-,-,TGTGCCAGCTGGGGACATAACTCCTACGAGCAGTACTTC,CASWGHNSYEQYF
TRBV5-1,TRBJ1-2,-,-,TGCGCCAGCAGCTTGGTGTCGATGGACACCCTCTATGGCTACACCTTC,CASSLVSMDTLYGYTF
TRBV4-1,TRBJ2-1,TRBD2,many,TGCGCCAGCAGCCAAGATCTCGGACTAGCGGGAGACCGGAATGAGCAGTTCTTC,CASSQDLGLAGDRNEQFF
TRBV6-5,TRBJ2-1,TRBD2,-,TGTGCCAGCAGGTCTAGCGGTGACAATGAGCAGTTCTTC,CASRSSGDNEQFF
TRBV29-1,TRBJ1-5,-,few,TGCAGCGCCACCTTGACAGATAGCAATCAGCCCCAGCATTTT,CSATLTDSNQPQHF
TRBV12-5,TRBJ2-5,-,few,TGTGCTAGTGGCCCCGAAGAGACCCAGTACTTC,CASGPEETQYF
TRBV18,TRBJ2-3,-,-,TGTGCCAGCTCACAGGGACTCCCTAGCACAGATACGCAGTATTTT,CASSQGLPSTDTQYF
TRBV15,TRBJ1-2,-,few,TGTGCCACCAGCGGGGGCAACTATGGCTACACCTTC,CATSGGNYGYTF
TRBV5-1,TRBJ2-5,TRBD1,once,TGCGCCAGCAGCTTGGTGGACAGGGAACAAGAGACCCAGTACTTC,CASSLVDREQETQYF
TRBV6-5,TRBJ2-7,TRBD2,-,TGTGCCAGCAGTTACTCGGAGCGGGGCCCCTACGAGCAGTACTTC,CASSYSERGPYEQYF
TRBV30,TRBJ1-6,TRBD1,few,TGTGCCTGGAGTCTACGGGGGACAGTCCCTTCGTTACCCCTCCACTTT,CAWSLRGTVPSLPLHF
TRBV28,TRBJ2-7,TRBD2,-,TGTGCCAGCAGTTCCTCTCCGGTAGGGACTAACGAGCAGTACTTC,CASSSSPVGTNEQYF
TRBV7-2,TRBJ2-1,TRBD2,few,TGTGCCAGCAGCTCATCCGGGACTAGCTTTGAGCAGTTCTTC,CASSSSGTSFEQFF
TRBV9,TRBJ2-3,TRBD2,few,TGTGCCAGCAGCGTACGCACGGGAGGGATCCCAGATACGCAGTATTTT,CASSVRTGGIPDTQYF
TRBV5-4,TRBJ2-4,TRBD2,-,TGTGCCAGCAGCTTATCTAGCGGGAGTGGCAAAAACATTCAGTACTTC,CASSLSSGSGKNIQYF
TRBV29-1,TRBJ1-1,-,-,TGCAGCGTCAACCAGGGATCTGAAGCTTTCTTT,CSVNQGSEAFF
TRBV30,TRBJ1-1,-,few,TGTGCCTGGAGTGTACTGGGGGTAACCAACACTGAAGCTTTCTTT,CAWSVLGVTNTEAFF
TRBV27,TRBJ2-4,-,few,TGTGCCAGCAGTTTCTCCTCGGCGGGAGCCAAAAACATTCAGTACTTC,CASSFSSAGAKNIQYF
TRBV30,TRBJ2-2,-,many,TGTGCCTGGAGTTATGCGGGCACCGGGGAGCTGTTTTTT,CAWSYAGTGELFF
TRBV11-2,TRBJ1-4,-,-,TGTGCCAGCAGTCTCGGGACGGTTGCAACTAATGAAAAACTGTTTTTT,CASSLGTVATNEKLFF
TRBV4-1,TRBJ2-3,TRBD2,few,TGCGCCAGCAGCCAAGTTCTTTTGGAAACTAGCGGGAGAGATACGCAGTATTTT,CASSQVLLETSGRDTQYF
TRBV2,TRBJ1-2,TRBD1,few,TGTGCCAGCAGACCGGGACAGGGGAGCGGCTACACCTTC,CASRPGQGSGYTF
TRBV5-6,TRBJ2-4,-,-,TGTGCCAGCAGCCCCCCAAGGGGAAACATTCAGTACTTC,CASSPPRGNIQYF
TRBV28,TRBJ2-4,-,many,TGTGCCAGCAGTTTAGCGGGGCCTGAAGGAGACATTCAGTACTTC,CASSLAGPEGDIQYF
TRBV7-2,TRBJ2-6,-,many,TGTGCCAGCAGCTTAACACGGGCCAACGTCCTGACTTTC,CASSLTRANVLTF
TRBV4-3,TRBJ2-7,TRBD2,many,TGCGCCAGCAGCTCCCGGACTAGCGGCAACGAGCAGTACTTC,CASSSRTSGNEQYF
TRBV5-4,TRBJ2-1,-,-,TGTGCCAGCAGCTTGCCCTACAATGAGCAGTTCTTC,CASSLPYNEQFF
TRBV7-2,TRBJ2-7,-,-,TGTGCCAGCAGTTTCTGGTCCTACGAGCAGTACTTC,CASSFWSYEQYF
TRBV30,TRBJ2-7,-,-,TGTGCCTGGAGTAGTGGCAAGACCTACGAGCAGTACTTC,CAWSSGKTYEQYF
TRBV5-4,TRBJ1-2,-,few,TGTGCCAGCAGCTTGGTAGGCAACCTCTATGGCTACACCTTC,CASSLVGNLYGYTF
TRBV6-1,TRBJ1-6,-,few,TGTGCCATCTCCGGGACAACCAATTCACCCCTCCACTTT,CAISGTTNSPLHF
TRBV21-1,TRBJ2-1,-,-,TGTGCCAGCAGCGACCGTAGGCTCTCCTACAATGAGCAGTTCTTC,CASSDRRLSYNEQFF
TRBV4-2,TRBJ1-1,-,-,TGTGCCAGCAGCCAAGATCTTCGGGGAGGGGACACTGAAGCTTTCTTT,CASSQDLRGGDTEAFF
TRBV30,TRBJ2-5,TRBD1,few,TGTGCCTGGAGGGGAGACAGGGGCGGAGCAGAGACCCAGTACTTC,CAWRGDRGGAETQYF
TRBV7-8,TRBJ2-3,-,-,TGTGCCAGCAGCTTCATGGGCACAGATACGCAGTATTTT,CASSFMGTDTQYF
TRBV19,TRBJ2-1,-,-,TGTGCCAGTGTAGGTCCGCCCTCCTACAATGAGCAGTTCTTC,CASVGPPSYNEQFF
TRBV18,TRBJ2-5,TRBD1,-,TGTGCCAGCTCGACAGGGCAAGAGACCCAGTACTTC,CASSTGQETQYF
TRBV6-5,TRBJ2-1,-,few,TGTGCCAGCAGGAGGACAGCTGCGGCCAATGAGCAGTTCTTC,CASRRTAAANEQFF
TRBV7-2,TRBJ2-7,TRBD2,-,TGTGCCAGCAGCTTTTCTAGCGGGAAGACCTACGAGCAGTACTTC,CASSFSSGKTYEQYF
TRBV29-1,TRBJ2-5,TRBD1,-,TGCAGCGTTGAACGAAGACAGGGTTATCGAGAGACCCAGTACTTC,CSVERRQGYRETQYF
TRBV6-6,TRBJ2-7,-,-,TGTGCCAGCAGTTCGCAACAGGTGCCCTCGAACGAGCAGTACTTC,CASSSQQVPSNEQYF
TRBV25-1,TRBJ2-5,-,-,TGTGCCAGCAGTGAATCTCAGGGATTATCGACCCAGTACTTC,CASSESQGLSTQYF
TRBV4-1,TRBJ2-1,TRBD1,few,TGCGCCAGCAGCCAACAGGGGGACGGATACAATGAGCAGTTCTTC,CASSQQGDGYNEQFF
TRBV2,TRBJ2-1,TRBD1,many,TGTGCCACCCAGGGGGTTGCGCCCATTGGGAATGAGCAGTTCTTC,CATQGVAPIGNEQFF
TRBV7-7,TRBJ1-3,-,many,TGTGCCAGCACCCCGGGCAGGACCATCTCTGGAAACACCATATATTTT,CASTPGRTISGNTIYF